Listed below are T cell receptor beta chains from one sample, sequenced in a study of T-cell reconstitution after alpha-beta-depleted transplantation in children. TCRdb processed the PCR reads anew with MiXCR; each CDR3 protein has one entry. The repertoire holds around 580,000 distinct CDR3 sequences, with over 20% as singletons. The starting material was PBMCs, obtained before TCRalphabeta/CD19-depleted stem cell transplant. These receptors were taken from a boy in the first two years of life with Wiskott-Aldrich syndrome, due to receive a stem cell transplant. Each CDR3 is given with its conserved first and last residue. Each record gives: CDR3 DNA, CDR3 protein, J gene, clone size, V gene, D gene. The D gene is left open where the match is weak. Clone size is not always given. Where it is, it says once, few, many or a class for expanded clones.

cdr3_nt: TGTGCCAGCAGTTCCCGGACAGGGCCCACCGGGGAGCTGTTTTTT
cdr3_aa: CASSSRTGPTGELFF
j_call: TRBJ2-2
clone_size: few
v_call: TRBV6-2/TRBV6-3
d_call: TRBD1

cdr3_nt: TGCGCCAGCAGCTTGGGGCGAGGGGTGGGCGATTCGCAGTTCTTC
cdr3_aa: CASSLGRGVGDSQFF
j_call: TRBJ2-1
clone_size: NA
v_call: TRBV5-1
d_call: NA

cdr3_nt: TGTGCCAGCAGTTTCTCGGGGACGGAGCTGTTTTTT
cdr3_aa: CASSFSGTELFF
j_call: TRBJ2-2
clone_size: few
v_call: TRBV12-3/TRBV12-4
d_call: NA

cdr3_nt: TGTGCCAGCAGCCAAGGTCCCACAGCGCCGAACACCGGGGAGCTGTTTTTT
cdr3_aa: CASSQGPTAPNTGELFF
j_call: TRBJ2-2
clone_size: NA
v_call: TRBV3-1
d_call: NA

cdr3_nt: TGCAGTGTGTGGGGGAGGCAAGAGACCCAGTACTTC
cdr3_aa: CSVWGRQETQYF
j_call: TRBJ2-5
clone_size: few
v_call: TRBV20-1
d_call: NA

cdr3_nt: TGTGCCAGCAGCTTAAGGGGGACAGGGGAGCAGTACTTC
cdr3_aa: CASSLRGTGEQYF
j_call: TRBJ2-7
clone_size: NA
v_call: TRBV7-9
d_call: TRBD1

cdr3_nt: TGTGCCACCTCGCCAACTAGCGGGAAGTTGGGGAAAGGGGTCAATGAGCAGTTCTTC
cdr3_aa: CATSPTSGKLGKGVNEQFF
j_call: TRBJ2-1
clone_size: NA
v_call: TRBV15
d_call: TRBD2

cdr3_nt: TGCAGTGGACTAGCGGACAATGAGCAGTTCTTC
cdr3_aa: CSGLADNEQFF
j_call: TRBJ2-1
clone_size: NA
v_call: TRBV20-1
d_call: TRBD2

cdr3_nt: TGTGCCAGCAGCCCCGCCGGGTCGGCGGAGCAGTTCTTC
cdr3_aa: CASSPAGSAEQFF
j_call: TRBJ2-1
clone_size: few
v_call: TRBV13
d_call: NA

cdr3_nt: TGTGCCACCAGCAGGGACACGGAGAACTATGGCTACACCTTC
cdr3_aa: CATSRDTENYGYTF
j_call: TRBJ1-2
clone_size: many
v_call: TRBV15
d_call: NA

cdr3_nt: TGTGCCAGCAGCCCAGGACGGGCCTACGAGCAGTACTTC
cdr3_aa: CASSPGRAYEQYF
j_call: TRBJ2-7
clone_size: NA
v_call: TRBV7-9
d_call: NA

cdr3_nt: TGTGCCAGCAGTTACTCAGGGGGCGGGGAGCTGTTTTTT
cdr3_aa: CASSYSGGGELFF
j_call: TRBJ2-2
clone_size: NA
v_call: TRBV6-2/TRBV6-3
d_call: NA

cdr3_nt: TGCGCCAGCAGCCGAGGGACTAGCGGGACCTACGAGCAGTACTTC
cdr3_aa: CASSRGTSGTYEQYF
j_call: TRBJ2-7
clone_size: many
v_call: TRBV5-1
d_call: TRBD2

cdr3_nt: TGTGCCAGCAGCTTGCCTTATGGCGGGAGGGCCGGTATCTCCTACAATGAGCAGTTCTTC
cdr3_aa: CASSLPYGGRAGISYNEQFF
j_call: TRBJ2-1
clone_size: NA
v_call: TRBV5-6
d_call: TRBD2

cdr3_nt: TGCGCCAGCAGCTTGGACAGGTTGTTTGAGCAGTTCTTC
cdr3_aa: CASSLDRLFEQFF
j_call: TRBJ2-1
clone_size: NA
v_call: TRBV5-1
d_call: NA

cdr3_nt: TGTGCCACCAGCAGAGATCGAGCGGGAGCGTTAGATGAGCAGTTCTTC
cdr3_aa: CATSRDRAGALDEQFF
j_call: TRBJ2-1
clone_size: few
v_call: TRBV15
d_call: TRBD2

cdr3_nt: TGTGCCAGCAGTTTGAATCCCCTTTATGGCTACACCTTC
cdr3_aa: CASSLNPLYGYTF
j_call: TRBJ1-2
clone_size: NA
v_call: TRBV28
d_call: NA

cdr3_nt: TGCGCCAGCAGCTCGACTAGCGGGAGGCTAAACAATGAGCAGTTCTTC
cdr3_aa: CASSSTSGRLNNEQFF
j_call: TRBJ2-1
clone_size: NA
v_call: TRBV5-1
d_call: TRBD2

cdr3_nt: TGTGCCAGCAGCTCTTATACAGGGGGCACCGGGGAGCTGTTTTTT
cdr3_aa: CASSSYTGGTGELFF
j_call: TRBJ2-2
clone_size: NA
v_call: TRBV5-6
d_call: TRBD1

cdr3_nt: TGTGCCAGCAGTTTGGGACTAGCGGGAGGTTGGCAAGAGACCCAGTACTTC
cdr3_aa: CASSLGLAGGWQETQYF
j_call: TRBJ2-5
clone_size: NA
v_call: TRBV27
d_call: TRBD2

cdr3_nt: TGTGCCAGCAGCCAAGAATACGGAGGGACCTCCTATAATTCACCCCTCCACTTT
cdr3_aa: CASSQEYGGTSYNSPLHF
j_call: TRBJ1-6
clone_size: few
v_call: TRBV14
d_call: NA

cdr3_nt: TGCGCCAGCAGCTTGACACGCCAAAAAGGAGATACGCAGTATTTT
cdr3_aa: CASSLTRQKGDTQYF
j_call: TRBJ2-3
clone_size: few
v_call: TRBV5-1
d_call: NA

cdr3_nt: TGCGCCAGCAGCTTGAGTCGGGATTCTAACTATGGCTACACCTTC
cdr3_aa: CASSLSRDSNYGYTF
j_call: TRBJ1-2
clone_size: NA
v_call: TRBV5-1
d_call: NA

cdr3_nt: TGCAGTGCTAGAGTTCAGGTTAGCAATCAGCCCCAGCATTTT
cdr3_aa: CSARVQVSNQPQHF
j_call: TRBJ1-5
clone_size: few
v_call: TRBV20-1
d_call: NA

cdr3_nt: TGTGCCAGCAGCCAAGATCAGAGGGGTGGAGGAGCTTTCTTT
cdr3_aa: CASSQDQRGGGAFF
j_call: TRBJ1-1
clone_size: NA
v_call: TRBV14
d_call: NA

cdr3_nt: TGCAGCGTACCCAGTGGGAAGTACAATGAGCAGTTCTTC
cdr3_aa: CSVPSGKYNEQFF
j_call: TRBJ2-1
clone_size: few
v_call: TRBV29-1
d_call: NA

cdr3_nt: TGCGCCAGCAGCTTGGGCCTGGGGACAGGGTTTGAGACCCAGTACTTC
cdr3_aa: CASSLGLGTGFETQYF
j_call: TRBJ2-5
clone_size: few
v_call: TRBV5-1
d_call: TRBD1

cdr3_nt: TGTGCCAGCAGCCTAGCCGGGACTAGCGGTTCGAGGGAGCAGTTCTTC
cdr3_aa: CASSLAGTSGSREQFF
j_call: TRBJ2-1
clone_size: NA
v_call: TRBV3-1
d_call: TRBD2

cdr3_nt: TGTGCCAGCAGTCCTCCGGGACTGGGCGAGCAGTACTTC
cdr3_aa: CASSPPGLGEQYF
j_call: TRBJ2-7
clone_size: NA
v_call: TRBV28
d_call: NA

cdr3_nt: TGTGCCAGCAGTGTTTTCGGATTCTACAATGAGCAGTTCTTC
cdr3_aa: CASSVFGFYNEQFF
j_call: TRBJ2-1
clone_size: NA
v_call: TRBV25-1
d_call: NA

cdr3_nt: TGTGCCAGTAGTGGGGCCGGGTCCTACAATGAGCAGTTCTTC
cdr3_aa: CASSGAGSYNEQFF
j_call: TRBJ2-1
clone_size: many
v_call: TRBV19
d_call: NA

cdr3_nt: TGCGCCAGCAGCACCCTAGCGGGCTCAGATACGCAGTATTTT
cdr3_aa: CASSTLAGSDTQYF
j_call: TRBJ2-3
clone_size: once
v_call: TRBV5-1
d_call: TRBD2

cdr3_nt: TGTGCCAGCAGCTTTGCCCTGGGTAGATCCGGGGAGCTGTTTTTT
cdr3_aa: CASSFALGRSGELFF
j_call: TRBJ2-2
clone_size: few
v_call: TRBV7-9
d_call: NA

cdr3_nt: TGTGCCACCAGCAGGGGCTATTCACCCCTCCACTTT
cdr3_aa: CATSRGYSPLHF
j_call: TRBJ1-6
clone_size: few
v_call: TRBV15
d_call: NA

cdr3_nt: TGTGCCAGCAGTCGGGTAGCGGGAGGGTCGGAGACCCAGTACTTC
cdr3_aa: CASSRVAGGSETQYF
j_call: TRBJ2-5
clone_size: few
v_call: TRBV27
d_call: TRBD2

cdr3_nt: TGTGCCAGCAGTTTGGCCGCAGGGACTAGTCAGTTCTTC
cdr3_aa: CASSLAAGTSQFF
j_call: TRBJ2-1
clone_size: NA
v_call: TRBV12-3/TRBV12-4
d_call: TRBD2

cdr3_nt: TGTGCCAGCACCTCGGGACCCGGGGAGCTGTTTTTT
cdr3_aa: CASTSGPGELFF
j_call: TRBJ2-2
clone_size: NA
v_call: TRBV2
d_call: NA